This TCR beta chain was identified during a study of blood T cell repertoires in COVID-19 (TCRdb year 2020). As for the study more broadly: Collaborator samples came from the United States, Italy and Spain and covered acute and convalescent phases of COVID-19. Deeply sampled blood TCRbeta repertoires from subjects exposed to, actively infected with, or recovered from COVID-19 were included in the dataset. A freely available public database, intended as a resource for researchers studying the immune response to SARS-CoV-2, is where the repertoires were released. The prospective study material was composed of cDNA or gDNA derived from T cells, B-cell-depleted T cells, or PBMCs. Where HLA class I and class II types were available, the types were taken from metadata supplied by the sample provider, not from assay-based typing. The samples were drawn from the first 160 participants of the ongoing ImmuneRACE study and from 950 to 1,500 subjects provided by 6 global collaborators. Sample metadata almost always included a de-identified subject ID, COVID-19 status, age in years and sex. Points the paper makes about the study in general: How much clinical and demographic metadata was included differed by source and by participant, and the metadata was provided uncurated.

On this clone itself: No antigen is known for it. The record has no base qualities; no much larger clone is one base away.

The immunoSEQ Assay, a bias-controlled multiplex PCR, was used to amplify TCRbeta CDR3 regions from genomic DNA. Concerning the study's data processing: Nucleated cell counts per sample were estimated from amplification of reference gene primers within the assay. To quantify the absolute abundance of each unique TCRbeta CDR3 rearrangement, sequence reads were collapsed and filtered. Productive Simpson clonality was computed per sample as the square root of Simpson's diversity index over productive rearrangements. As stored in TCRdb, this immuneACCESS dataset retains in-frame rearrangements with V and J assigned. A fraction of the clones does not appear; measured against another copy, unresolved V genes explain less than half of the discrepancy, and the remainder lacks a known reason. The V and J calls and clone size were taken over from that table, and D and trimming were inferred from the DNA. Counted in this sample were roughly 300,000 clones; 85% of them appeared once. The ten largest clones take up around 2.3% of the sample.

Participants in the prospective study were aged about 18 to 90 years, lived in about two dozen United States geographic areas, and enrolled through a virtual design. Cohort assignment in the prospective study relied on participant-reported clinical history from a screening survey and a study questionnaire. Recovered participants in ImmuneRACE Cohort 3 were defined as having two consecutive negative NP/OP PCR tests, clearance from a healthcare professional, or resolution of symptoms. Each participant in the prospective study had whole blood, serum and a nasopharyngeal or oropharyngeal swab collected by mobile phlebotomists. Over a roughly 2-month period, participants in the prospective study had the option of providing additional blood draws and questionnaires. Before DNA extraction, blood samples from the prospective study were shipped at room temperature or frozen. Including the terminal cysteine and phenylalanine, the CDR3 comprises 13 residues. Only the CDR3 region is kept as DNA, spanning 39 bases read in frame from base 1. The germline V gene encodes CDR1 SGHNT and CDR2 YYREEE (reference sequence). V gives up 0 bases and J gives up 5 bases, and the segment between their germline ends measures 8 bases.

Rearrangement joined TRBV5-4 to TRBJ1-1, and possibly TRBD1, on 6 matching bases. The receptor comes from a woman aged 45-59 years who had recovered from COVID-19. Material for sequencing was PBMCs or T cells enriched from blood (not recorded which). DNA sequence: TGTGCCAGCAGCTTGGGGGGGCTAACTGAAGCTTTCTTT. It translates to CASSLGGLTEAFF. The full variable domain, with segments outside the CDR3 supplied by the reference TRBV5-4 and TRBJ1-1 proteins, appears as ETGVTQSPTHLIKTRGQQVTLRCSSQSGHNTVSWYQQALGQGPQFIFQYYREEENGRGNFPPRFSGLQFPNYSSELNVNALELDDSALYLCASSLGGLTEAFFGQGTRLTVV.